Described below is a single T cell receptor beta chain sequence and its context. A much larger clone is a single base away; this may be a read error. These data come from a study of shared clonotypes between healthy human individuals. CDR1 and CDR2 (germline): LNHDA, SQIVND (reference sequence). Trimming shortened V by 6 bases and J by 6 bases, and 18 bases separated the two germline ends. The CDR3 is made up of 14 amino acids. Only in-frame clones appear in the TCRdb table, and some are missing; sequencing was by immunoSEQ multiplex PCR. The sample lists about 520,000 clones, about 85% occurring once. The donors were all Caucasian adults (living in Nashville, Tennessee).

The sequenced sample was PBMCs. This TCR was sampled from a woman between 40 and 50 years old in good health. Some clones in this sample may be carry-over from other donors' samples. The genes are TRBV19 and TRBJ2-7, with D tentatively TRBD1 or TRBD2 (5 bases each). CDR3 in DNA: TGTGCCAGTAGCCCACAGGACGGGGCCGGCGAGCAGTACTTC. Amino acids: CASSPQDGAGEQYF.